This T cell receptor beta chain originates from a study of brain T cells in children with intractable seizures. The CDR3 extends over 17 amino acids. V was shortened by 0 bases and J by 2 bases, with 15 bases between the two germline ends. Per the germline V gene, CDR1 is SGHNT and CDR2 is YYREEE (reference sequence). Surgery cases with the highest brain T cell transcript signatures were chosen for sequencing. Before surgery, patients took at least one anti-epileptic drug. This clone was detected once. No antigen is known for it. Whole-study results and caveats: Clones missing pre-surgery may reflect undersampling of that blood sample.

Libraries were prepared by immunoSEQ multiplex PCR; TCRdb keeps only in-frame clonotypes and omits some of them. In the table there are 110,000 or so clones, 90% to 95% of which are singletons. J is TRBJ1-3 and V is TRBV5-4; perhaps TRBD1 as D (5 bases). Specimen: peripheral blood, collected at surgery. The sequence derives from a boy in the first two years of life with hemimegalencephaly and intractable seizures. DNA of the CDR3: TGTGCCAGCAGCTTGGCCCCTGGGGGAGGGGCTGGAAACACCATATATTTT. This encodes CASSLAPGGGAGNTIYF. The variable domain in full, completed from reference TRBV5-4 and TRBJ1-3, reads ETGVTQSPTHLIKTRGQQVTLRCSSQSGHNTVSWYQQALGQGPQFIFQYYREEENGRGNFPPRFSGLQFPNYSSELNVNALELDDSALYLCASSLAPGGGAGNTIYFGEGSWLTVV.